Below, one TCR beta chain is given with its context. This clone showed up just a few times. The antigen it recognizes is unknown. No base qualities exist here, and no much larger clone lies one base off it. This sample was taken from a study of shared clonotypes between healthy human individuals (dated by TCRdb to about 2020). At the level of the whole study: The cohort included three men and a couple of women between 18 and 49 years of age. For each donor, CD4 naive and CD4 memory were each run on three plates, CD8 naive on two plates, and CD8 memory on one plate. The study deeply sequenced blood TCR repertoires of five healthy adults to estimate repertoire size and the extent of clonotype sharing between individuals. To increase sequencing depth and limit assay-specific biases, different laboratories used diverse techniques to prepare libraries and sequence TCR repertoires. Leukapheresis yielded between about 0.8 and 9.5 billion PBMCs per donor.

Healthy HIV-negative adults with no recently reported acute infections or vaccinations were included as donors. All donors were Caucasian adults living in Nashville, Tennessee, USA. CD4+ T cells were enriched through magnetic negative selection, after which naive cells were positively selected on CD45RA and the remaining negative fraction served as the memory subset. Blood was collected by leukapheresis, and PBMCs were isolated by Ficoll-Histopaque density gradient centrifugation and then cryopreserved in liquid nitrogen vapor phase. Purity and quantity of every magnetically sorted T cell population were checked by analytical flow cytometry. From each sorted fraction, genomic DNA was isolated and quantified by UV absorbance on a Nanodrop 2000c. Paper-wide results and their limitations: Compared with non-shared clonotypes, the clonotypes found in all four sorted-subset donors had higher generation probabilities. Incomplete sequencing was indicated by rarefaction of sorted-subset datasets, despite the large sequencing depth. Pairwise subsampling led to the expectation that sequencing depth would affect the degree of clonotype sharing among donors. Larger estimated clonotype richness was generally found for naive subsets than for memory subsets. Sampling was restricted to blood, and TCR repertoires in tissues likely differ from the TCR repertoires found in blood. Because the study included a small number of donors, the genetic and exposure-history diversity represented was limited. Across four donors, about 4.5% of naive CD4, around 3.3% of naive CD8, approximately 2.5% of memory CD4, and approximately 0.4% of memory CD8 clonotypes were shared.

Using the deep immunoSEQ assay, TCR CDR3 regions were amplified from genomic DNA by multiplex PCR. Extracted genomic DNA from each cell subset was spread evenly across all wells of several immunoSEQ 96-well plates, with each plate serving as a replicate. For sorted subsets, around 200 ng genomic DNA, equal to about 30,000 T cell genomes, was loaded into each replicate PCR. The purified libraries were quantified using a Qubit 3.0 fluorometer, sized with a Bioanalyzer 2100, and then quantified again using the KAPA Library Quantification kit. Every immunoSEQ 96-well plate was sequenced on a separate single-read 150-cycle Illumina NextSeq 550 flow cell. Per the source publication's procedure: The immunoSEQ output contained only junctional sequences without quality scores, so filtering could not match that applied to full-length reads. To assign V/J genes and CDR3, sequences were annotated using PyIR, a Python wrapper for IgBLAST v1.9, with IMGT germline references. Reads with weak V/J assignments (E-value above 1e-6), missing CDR3, stop codons, out-of-frame junctions, or ambiguous translated residues were removed. A V3J clonotype was defined by an identical inferred V gene, J gene, and CDR3 amino acid sequence. Percentage overlap between repertoires was computed as shared unique clonotypes divided by the size of the smaller repertoire. Richness of each repertoire was evaluated using RTK rarefaction, the Chao1 estimator, and Recon v2.1 estimates of unobserved clonotypes. OLGA was used to compute generation probabilities for all TCRbeta clonotypes that the gDNA method yielded from four donors. What TCRdb holds here is the immuneACCESS table cut down to in-frame rearrangements. Part of the clones is not present; checked against another copy, under half of the missing clones reflect an unresolved V gene, and the others are unexplained. D and trimming were read from the DNA, whereas the V and J calls and clone size are those reported in that table. The sample records some 240,000 clones, 60% to 80% of which are singletons. Around 10% of the sample is held by the ten biggest clonotypes.

V sheds 1 base and J sheds 7 bases, leaving 11 bases between their ends. Spanning cysteine to phenylalanine, the CDR3 consists of 14 amino acids. Left in the record is the CDR3 DNA by itself, 42 bases read in frame from the first base. Taken from the germline V gene, the CDR1 and CDR2 loops are MNHEY and SVGAGI. The sequenced material came from memory CD4+ T cells sorted from blood. Explained via the paper, the cell subset or site label denotes: CD45RA-negative fraction. The source of this sequence is a young man in good health. This chain is built from TRBV6-5 and TRBJ1-5, with a tentative D gene TRBD1 over 5 matching bases. The CDR3 is CASSYLGVRQPQHF. The base sequence is TGTGCCAGCAGTTACTTGGGGGTACGACAGCCCCAGCATTTT.